The present T cell receptor beta chain was sequenced within a study of T cells in Graves' hyperthyroidism and ophthalmopathy (dated by TCRdb to between 2019 and 2020). For context, the study as a whole: Peripheral blood was collected at initial diagnosis, before any treatment. A discovery cohort of approximately 100 patients, approximately 45 with Graves' ophthalmopathy and under 60 with stable Graves' hyperthyroidism, was used to find distinguishing TCR V-J signatures. Prospective prediction of ophthalmopathy was tested in an independent validation cohort of fewer than 20 hyperthyroidism patients and roughly 16 patients who later progressed to ophthalmopathy. The 75 to 100 discovery patients were randomly split 7:3 into training and test sets. Thyroid tissue and blood T-cell repertoires from six Graves' hyperthyroidism patients were also compared in the study. After blood sampling, hyperthyroidism patients were treated with methimazole at a starting dose of 30 mg daily, and ophthalmopathy patients were treated with high-dose intravenous methylprednisolone. TCR Vbeta CDR3 sequencing of roughly 140 peripheral blood samples (over 40 ophthalmopathy, some 75 hyperthyroidism and roughly 17 progressor patients) is reported in the paper.

Overall study outcomes, separate from this receptor: In validation, the model predicted progression to ophthalmopathy a median of about 5.9 months before onset, with about 70% sensitivity and 72.22% specificity. Most expanded thyroid clonotypes (frequency above 0.001) were also detected in blood, suggesting blood repertoires may reflect thyroid immune responses. No statistical method was used to fix the sample size in advance, and group allocation was not hidden from the investigators. A 13 V-J signature model separated ophthalmopathy from stable hyperthyroidism, with roughly 88% sensitivity and 81.08% specificity in cross-validation and 80%/75% in testing.

The TCR beta CDR3 regions were amplified from RNA transcripts. A first-round RT-PCR of the TCR CDR3 used the HTBI primer set with the Qiagen OneStep RT-PCR kit. Libraries were constructed in a second round of multiplex PCR, after which size selection and purification were carried out. Libraries were sequenced paired-end with 100 bp reads on an Illumina HiSeq2000. From the authors' description of their analysis: SOAPnuke was used to process the raw data, throwing out any read that contained adapters or uncalled bases, had a mean Phred below 15, or lacked an exact constant-primer or identifier match. High-quality paired reads were merged with COPE v1.2.5, and unique nucleotide sequences were defined as clonotypes. Clonotypes were aligned to IMGT TRBV, TRBD and TRBJ reference segments using MiTCR v1.1. The analysis was restricted to V-J combinations with a frequency above 0.0001, which together covered around 99% of the repertoires. A TCS score was defined as the ratio of F50 (clonal expansion) to E x V (chaos), with BLOSUM62-based TCRdist applied between CDR3 peptides within each V-J. Welch's t-statistics and random forest reduced around 520 V-J features to 10 to 15, which were used in a naive Bayes classifier (R e1071). The public sequencing data were trimmed at Q25 with fastp and processed into clonotypes with MiXCR by TCRdb, which kept only in-frame beta chains. Each CDR3 protein gets just one entry, which takes the most common genes and DNA from the rows behind it. TCRdb, not the authors, supplied the V and J calls. In all, the sample holds 600,000 to 650,000 distinct CDR3 sequences, and roughly 15% of those were seen once. The ten biggest clones cover 3.8% of the sample.

Details on this clonotype: Its antigen remains undetermined. No per-base quality is available; no much larger clone lies one base away.

Stable Graves' hyperthyroidism was defined as the absence of progression to ophthalmopathy over 18 months of follow-up. Hyperthyroidism patients were newly diagnosed, with disease duration under 2 months, and aged 18 to 65 years. Patients with uncontrolled infections, other autoimmune diseases, pregnancy or lactation were excluded. Diagnoses relied on clinical symptoms, serum thyroxine and TRAb, thyroid ultrasound and orbital computed tomography. PBMCs were isolated from approximately 10 ml of fresh peripheral blood by Ficoll-Paque density gradient centrifugation. Trizol reagent was used to extract total RNA, and RNA quality was then checked on an Agilent 2100 Bioanalyzer. Sequenced: blood. This sequence was found in a woman aged 30 to 39 with Graves' hyperthyroidism.

The bases are TGTGCCAGCAGTGCTCATCAGGGGGTGGACACTGAAGCTTTCTTT. This translates into CASSAHQGVDTEAFF. The chain links TRBV2 with TRBJ1-1; 7 of the junction bases match TRBD1. Inclusive of the bounding cysteine and phenylalanine, the CDR3 is 15 residues long. CDR3 DNA is the only sequence kept; it has 45 bases, read in frame from the first base. The germline V gene supplies CDR1 SNHLY and CDR2 FYNNEI. At the junction V is shortened by 4 bases and J by 3 bases; bases outside the gene matches: 8.